These 13 T cell receptor beta chains came from one sample sequenced in a study of shared clonotypes between healthy human individuals. Sequencing used immunoSEQ multiplex PCR; TCRdb keeps in-frame clones, though not all of them. The data contain about 2.2 million clones, about 92% of them singletons. Positively selected for CCR7, the CD45RO-negative cells used as naive CD8 cells excluded terminally differentiated effector memory CD45RA+ cells. What was sequenced was naive CD8+ T cells from PBMCs. These receptor sequences come from a man between 18 and 29 years old in good health. Some clones in this sample may be carry-over from other donors' samples.

The V and J genes are TRBV19 and TRBJ2-1; no definite D call. V was pared by 3 bases and J by 2 bases, with 14 bases between. The V gene's germline CDR1 is LNHDA and CDR2 SQIVND (reference sequence). The CDR3 is 16 residues long. The chain's CDR3 is CASSIRTRLPYNEQFF. The CDR3 bases are TGTGCCAGTAGTATCCGGACCAGGCTACCCTACAATGAGCAGTTCTTC. Using reference TRBV19 and TRBJ2-1 for the parts outside the CDR3, the full variable domain is DGGITQSPKYLFRKEGQNVTLSCEQNLNHDAMYWYRQDPGQGLRLIYYSQIVNDFQKGDIAEGYSVSREKKESFPLTVTSAQKNPTAFYLCASSIRTRLPYNEQFFGPGTRLTVL.

About this clone itself: This CDR3 is also generated by other DNA sequences in the sample. V gene TRBV5-6 combines with J gene TRBJ2-3; D gene uncertain. Germline assignment: CDR1 SGHDT and CDR2 YYEEEE. This CDR3 is 11 amino acids long. V shed 2 bases and J shed 6 bases, with 4 bases lying between them. CDR3 sequence: CASSFGDTQYF. The CDR3 bases are TGTGCCAGCAGCTTCGGGGATACGCAGTATTTT. The whole variable domain, filled in from reference TRBV5-6 and TRBJ2-3, reads DAGVTQSPTHLIKTRGQQVTLRCSPKSGHDTVSWYQQALGQGPQFIFQYYEEEERQRGNFPDRFSGHQFPNYSSELNVNALLLGDSALYLCASSFGDTQYFGPGTRLTVL.

This CDR3 is CASSFLGRQNTEAFF. The CDR3 nucleotides are TGTGCCAGCAGTTTTTTGGGGAGGCAGAACACTGAAGCTTTCTTT. The chain combines TRBV28 with TRBJ1-1; D is unresolved. This CDR3 is built from 15 residues. CDR1 and CDR2 from the germline V gene are MDHEN and SYDVKM. Trimming cost V 3 bases and J 1 base, with 12 bases left between them.

The chain has TRBV7-6 and TRBJ2-1; the match to TRBD2 covers 9 bases. With 7 bases clipped from V and 6 bases from J, the junction kept 10 bases outside the gene matches. This CDR3 comprises 15 residues. The germline V gene encodes CDR1 SGHVS and CDR2 FNYEAQ. CDR3 loop: CASNSLAGVANEQFF. Written as DNA, the CDR3 is TGTGCCAGCAATAGTTTAGCGGGAGTAGCCAATGAGCAGTTCTTC.

CDR3 sequence: CASKGASSYNEQFF. The CDR3 DNA sequence: TGTGCCAGCAAAGGGGCTAGCTCCTACAATGAGCAGTTCTTC. The V and J genes are TRBV7-9 and TRBJ2-1; maybe TRBD1 (5 bases). The CDR3 is 14 amino acids. Germline loops: CDR1 SEHNR, CDR2 FQNEAQ (reference sequence). With 7 bases removed from V and 0 bases from J, the gap between germline ends came to 10 bases.

The chain employs TRBV6-6 and TRBJ2-2; either TRBD1 or TRBD2 may fit D (5 bases each). This CDR3 is 15 amino acids long. Looked up from germline, CDR1 is MNHNY and CDR2 is SVGAGI (reference sequence). Between the trimmed V and J ends, which lost 8 bases and 8 bases, there was a span of 21 bases. The CDR3, as DNA: TGTGCCAGCTTCCTGGGACCCTCTCCCCCGGGGGAGCTGTTTTTT. This gives the protein CASFLGPSPPGELFF.

This chain joins TRBV28 and TRBJ2-2; D is uncertain. The length of the CDR3 is 14 residues. Germline CDR1 reads MDHEN; CDR2 reads SYDVKM. V shed 3 bases and J shed 6 bases, with 11 bases lying between them. CDR3 sequence reads: CASSLPIGPGELFF. The CDR3 bases are TGTGCCAGCAGTTTGCCAATAGGGCCCGGGGAGCTGTTTTTT.

This clone has just one count. The V gene is TRBV25-1, the J gene TRBJ2-1; 11 bases map to TRBD2. CDR1 MGHDK and CDR2 SYGVNS come from the germline V gene. The CDR3 sequence is 15 residues long. V shed 3 bases, J shed 4 bases, and the junction held 2 bases outside the gene matches. The CDR3 spells CASSDGLAGYNEQFF. The CDR3 DNA sequence: TGTGCCAGCAGTGACGGACTAGCGGGTTACAATGAGCAGTTCTTC.

This clone has only one observation. The chain is built from TRBV7-3 and TRBJ1-1; D is unresolved. There are 15 residues in the CDR3. Germline lookup yields CDR1 SGHTA and CDR2 FQGTGA. Deletions cut 0 bases from V and 1 base from J, with 9 bases between. The CDR3 loop is CASSLTAATNTEAFF. CDR3 in DNA: TGTGCCAGCAGCTTAACGGCAGCAACGAACACTGAAGCTTTCTTT.

The chain joins TRBV11-2 to TRBJ2-1, with 9 nucleotides matching TRBD2. The CDR3 loop spans 16 amino acids. The J segment lost 6 bases and the V segment lost 1 base, leaving 7 bases of the junction unmatched. CDR1 SGHAT and CDR2 FQNNGV come from the germline V gene. CDR3 sequence: CASSLVELAGFNEQFF. The CDR3 region has the DNA TGTGCCAGCAGCTTAGTTGAGCTAGCGGGATTCAATGAGCAGTTCTTC.

A single count supports this clone. V gene TRBV28 combines with J gene TRBJ2-2; 7 bases map to TRBD1. Germline V gene lookup returns CDR1 MDHEN and CDR2 SYDVKM. The V segment lost 7 bases and the J segment 6 bases; nucleotides outside the gene matches: 11. The CDR3 extends over 15 amino acids. The CDR3 DNA sequence: TGTGCCAGCACCAAAGGGACAGCAAACCCCGGGGAGCTGTTTTTT. This gives the protein CASTKGTANPGELFF.

This chain connects TRBV4-1 to TRBJ2-7; no firm D call. From germline, CDR1 is MGHRA and CDR2 YSYEKL. CDR3 length equals 17 residues. V was pared by 3 bases and J by 0 bases, with 18 bases between. DNA of the CDR3: TGCGCCAGCAGCCAGAACGCGTTGCAGGTGAACTCCTACGAGCAGTACTTC. Protein product: CASSQNALQVNSYEQYF.

The rearrangement uses TRBV9 and TRBJ2-2; TRBD2 aligns across 12 bases. Trimming cost V 2 bases and J 1 base; bases outside gene matches: 3. There are 17 residues in the CDR3. Germline CDR1 and CDR2: SGDLS and YYNGEE. CDR3 protein: CASSVPGLAGNTGELFF. The CDR3 DNA follows: TGTGCCAGCAGCGTTCCGGGACTAGCGGGGAACACCGGGGAGCTGTTTTTT.